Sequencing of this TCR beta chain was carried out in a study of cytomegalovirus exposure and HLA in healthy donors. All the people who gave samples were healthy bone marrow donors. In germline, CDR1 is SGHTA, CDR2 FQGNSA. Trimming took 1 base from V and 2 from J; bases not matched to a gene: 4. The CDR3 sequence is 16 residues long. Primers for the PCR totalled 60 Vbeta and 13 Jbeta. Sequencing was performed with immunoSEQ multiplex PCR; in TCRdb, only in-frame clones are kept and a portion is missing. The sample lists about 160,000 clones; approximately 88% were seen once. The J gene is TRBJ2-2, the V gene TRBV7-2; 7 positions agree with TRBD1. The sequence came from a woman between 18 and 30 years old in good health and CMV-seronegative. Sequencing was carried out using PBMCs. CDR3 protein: CASSLGGTANTGELFF. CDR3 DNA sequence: TGTGCCAGCAGCTTAGGTGGGACAGCCAACACCGGGGAGCTGTTTTTT.